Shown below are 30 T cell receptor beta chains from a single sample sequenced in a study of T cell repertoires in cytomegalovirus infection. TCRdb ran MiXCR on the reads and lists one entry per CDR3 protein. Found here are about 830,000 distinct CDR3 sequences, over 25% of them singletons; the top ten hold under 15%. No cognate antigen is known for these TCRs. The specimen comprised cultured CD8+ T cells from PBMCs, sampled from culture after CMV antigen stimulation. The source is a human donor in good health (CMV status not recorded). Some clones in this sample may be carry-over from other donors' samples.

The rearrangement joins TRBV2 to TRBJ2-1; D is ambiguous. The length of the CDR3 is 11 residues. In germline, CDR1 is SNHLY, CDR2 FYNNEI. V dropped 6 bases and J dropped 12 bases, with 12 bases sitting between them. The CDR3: CASRTSVGQFF. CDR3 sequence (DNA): TGTGCCAGCAGAACATCAGTGGGGCAGTTCTTC.

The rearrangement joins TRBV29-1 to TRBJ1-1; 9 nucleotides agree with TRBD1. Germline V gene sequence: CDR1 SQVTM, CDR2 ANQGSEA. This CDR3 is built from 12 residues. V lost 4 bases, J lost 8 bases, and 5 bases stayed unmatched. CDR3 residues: CSVVQTGGEAFF. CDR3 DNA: TGCAGCGTTGTCCAGACAGGGGGGGAAGCTTTCTTT.

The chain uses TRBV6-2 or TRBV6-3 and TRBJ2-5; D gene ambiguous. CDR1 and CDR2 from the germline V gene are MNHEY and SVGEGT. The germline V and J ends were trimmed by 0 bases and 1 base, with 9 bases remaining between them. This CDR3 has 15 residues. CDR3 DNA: TGTGCCAGCAGTTACTCGATGGCTAGCCAAGAGACCCAGTACTTC. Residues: CASSYSMASQETQYF.

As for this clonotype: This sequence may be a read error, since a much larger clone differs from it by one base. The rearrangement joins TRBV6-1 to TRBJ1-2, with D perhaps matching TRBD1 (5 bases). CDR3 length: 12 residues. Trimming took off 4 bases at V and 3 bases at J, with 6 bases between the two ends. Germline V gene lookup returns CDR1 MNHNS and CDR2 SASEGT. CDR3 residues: CASSGDDYGYTF. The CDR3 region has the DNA TGTGCCAGCAGTGGGGACGACTATGGCTACACCTTC.

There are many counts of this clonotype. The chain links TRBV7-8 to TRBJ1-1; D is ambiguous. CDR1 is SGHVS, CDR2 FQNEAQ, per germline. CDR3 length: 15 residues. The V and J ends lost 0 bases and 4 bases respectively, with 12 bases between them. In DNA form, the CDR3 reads TGTGCCAGCAGCTTAGCGCGAGGTCCTTCCACTGAAGCTTTCTTT. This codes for CASSLARGPSTEAFF.

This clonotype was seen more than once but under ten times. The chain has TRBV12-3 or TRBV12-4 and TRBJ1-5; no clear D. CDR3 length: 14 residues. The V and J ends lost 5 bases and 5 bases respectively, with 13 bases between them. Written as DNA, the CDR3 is TGTGCCAGCAGTCTTAGGCTTAGAGATCAGCCCCAGCATTTT. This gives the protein CASSLRLRDQPQHF.

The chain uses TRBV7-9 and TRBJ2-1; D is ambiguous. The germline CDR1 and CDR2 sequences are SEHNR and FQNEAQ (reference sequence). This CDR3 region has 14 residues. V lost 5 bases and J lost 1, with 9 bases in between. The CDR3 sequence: CASSEGNSYNEQFF. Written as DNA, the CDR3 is TGTGCCAGCAGCGAAGGGAATTCCTACAATGAGCAGTTCTTC. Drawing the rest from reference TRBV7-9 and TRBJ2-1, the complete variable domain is DTGVSQNPRHKITKRGQNVTFRCDPISEHNRLYWYRQTLGQGPEFLTYFQNEAQLEKSRLLSDRFSAERPKGSFSTLEIQRTEQGDSAMYLCASSEGNSYNEQFFGPGTRLTVL.

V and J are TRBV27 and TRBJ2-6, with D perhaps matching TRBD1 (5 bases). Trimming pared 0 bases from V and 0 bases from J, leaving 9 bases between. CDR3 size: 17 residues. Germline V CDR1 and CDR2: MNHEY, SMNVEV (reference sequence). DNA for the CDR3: TGTGCCAGCAGTTTATCCGCAGGGATCTCTGGGGCCAACGTCCTGACTTTC. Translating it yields CASSLSAGISGANVLTF.

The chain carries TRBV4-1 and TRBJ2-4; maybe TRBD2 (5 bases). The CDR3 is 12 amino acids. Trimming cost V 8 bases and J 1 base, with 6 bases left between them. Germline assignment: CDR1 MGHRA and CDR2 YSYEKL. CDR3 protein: CASRGAKNIQYF. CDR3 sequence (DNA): TGCGCCAGCCGGGGTGCCAAAAACATTCAGTACTTC.

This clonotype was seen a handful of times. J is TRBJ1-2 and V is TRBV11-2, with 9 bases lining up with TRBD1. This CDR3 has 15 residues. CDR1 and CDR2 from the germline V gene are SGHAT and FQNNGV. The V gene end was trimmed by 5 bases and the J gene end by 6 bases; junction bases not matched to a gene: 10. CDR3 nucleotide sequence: TGTGCCAGCAGCCCCTGGGACAGGGTAGAAGATGGCTACACCTTC. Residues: CASSPWDRVEDGYTF.

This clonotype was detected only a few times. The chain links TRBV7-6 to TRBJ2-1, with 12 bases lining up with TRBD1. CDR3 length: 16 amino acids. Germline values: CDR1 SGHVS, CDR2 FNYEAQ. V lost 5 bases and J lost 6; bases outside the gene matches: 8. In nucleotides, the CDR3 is TGTGCCAGCAGCACGGTGGGACAGGGGGCTGCCAATGAGCAGTTCTTC. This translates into CASSTVGQGAANEQFF.

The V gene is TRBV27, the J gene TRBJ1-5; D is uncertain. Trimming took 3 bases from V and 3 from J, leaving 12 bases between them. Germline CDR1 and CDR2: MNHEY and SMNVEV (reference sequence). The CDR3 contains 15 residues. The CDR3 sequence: CASSFRARFNQPQHF. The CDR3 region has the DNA TGTGCCAGCAGTTTTCGGGCCAGGTTCAATCAGCCCCAGCATTTT.

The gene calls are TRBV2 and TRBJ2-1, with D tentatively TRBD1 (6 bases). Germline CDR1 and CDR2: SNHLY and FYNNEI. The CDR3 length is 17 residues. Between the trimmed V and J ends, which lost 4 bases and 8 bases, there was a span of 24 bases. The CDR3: CASSASYRAPQGYEQFF. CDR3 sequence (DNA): TGTGCCAGCAGTGCCTCCTACAGGGCACCTCAAGGGTATGAGCAGTTCTTC.

The CDR3 loop is CASSSIRARPNTEAFF. The DNA of the CDR3 is TGTGCCAGCAGTTCAATACGGGCACGCCCTAACACTGAAGCTTTCTTT. The gene calls are TRBV27 and TRBJ1-1; D gene uncertain. Germline V lookup: CDR1 MNHEY, CDR2 SMNVEV (reference sequence). Trimming shortened V by 4 bases and J by 2 bases, and 17 bases separated the two germline ends. The CDR3 covers 16 residues.

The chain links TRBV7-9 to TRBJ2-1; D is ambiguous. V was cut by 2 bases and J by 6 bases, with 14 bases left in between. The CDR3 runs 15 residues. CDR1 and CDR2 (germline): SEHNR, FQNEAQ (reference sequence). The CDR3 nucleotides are TGTGCCAGCAGCTTAATACAGTACCTGGGCAATGAGCAGTTCTTC. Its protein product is CASSLIQYLGNEQFF.

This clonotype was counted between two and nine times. The CDR3 sequence is CASSTLEGGRYNEQFF. The CDR3 bases are TGTGCCAGCAGCACTCTGGAGGGAGGACGTTACAATGAGCAGTTCTTC. The rearrangement links TRBV7-3 to TRBJ2-1; the D gene is possibly TRBD2 (6 bases). Germline V gene lookup returns CDR1 SGHTA and CDR2 FQGTGA. The V and J ends lost 5 bases and 4 bases respectively, with 18 bases between them. The CDR3 runs 16 residues.

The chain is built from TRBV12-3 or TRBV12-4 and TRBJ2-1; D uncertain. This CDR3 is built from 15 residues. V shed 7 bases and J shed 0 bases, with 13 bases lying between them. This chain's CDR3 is CASNSVIGSYNEQFF. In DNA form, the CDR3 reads TGTGCCAGCAATTCGGTCATCGGCTCCTACAATGAGCAGTTCTTC.

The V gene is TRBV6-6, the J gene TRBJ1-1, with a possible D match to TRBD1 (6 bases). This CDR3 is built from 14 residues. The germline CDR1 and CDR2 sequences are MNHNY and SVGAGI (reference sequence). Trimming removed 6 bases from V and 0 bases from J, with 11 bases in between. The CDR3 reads CASSHGQMNTEAFF. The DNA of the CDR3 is TGTGCCAGCAGCCACGGACAGATGAACACTGAAGCTTTCTTT.

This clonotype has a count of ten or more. CDR3 sequence reads: CASSQPGLANEQFF. The CDR3 DNA sequence: TGTGCCAGCAGCCAACCGGGACTAGCCAATGAGCAGTTCTTC. The chain has TRBV4-2 and TRBJ2-1; 9 nucleotides align to TRBD2. The germline V gene has CDR1 LGHNA and CDR2 YNFKEQ. V trimming: 2 bases; J trimming: 6 bases; junction bases outside the gene matches: 2. The CDR3 runs 14 residues.

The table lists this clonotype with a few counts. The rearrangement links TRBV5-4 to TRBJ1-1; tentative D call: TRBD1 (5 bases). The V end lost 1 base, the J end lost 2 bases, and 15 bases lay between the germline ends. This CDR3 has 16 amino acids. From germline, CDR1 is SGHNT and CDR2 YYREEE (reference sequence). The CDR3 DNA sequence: TGTGCCAGCAGCTTGCCCGGGACGGGCCTTAACACTGAAGCTTTCTTT. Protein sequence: CASSLPGTGLNTEAFF.

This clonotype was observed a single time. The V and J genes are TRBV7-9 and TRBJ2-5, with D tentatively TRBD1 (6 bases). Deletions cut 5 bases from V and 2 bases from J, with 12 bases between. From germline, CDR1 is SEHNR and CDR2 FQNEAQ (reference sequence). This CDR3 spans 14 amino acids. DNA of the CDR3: TGTGCCAGCAGCACTCGGACAGCTCAAGAGACCCAGTACTTC. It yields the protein CASSTRTAQETQYF.

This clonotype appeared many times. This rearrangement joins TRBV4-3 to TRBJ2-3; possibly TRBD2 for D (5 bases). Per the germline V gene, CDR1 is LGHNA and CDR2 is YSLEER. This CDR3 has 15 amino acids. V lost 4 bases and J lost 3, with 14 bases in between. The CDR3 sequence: CASSRVLEATDTQYF. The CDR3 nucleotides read TGCGCCAGCAGCCGAGTTCTGGAGGCAACAGATACGCAGTATTTT.

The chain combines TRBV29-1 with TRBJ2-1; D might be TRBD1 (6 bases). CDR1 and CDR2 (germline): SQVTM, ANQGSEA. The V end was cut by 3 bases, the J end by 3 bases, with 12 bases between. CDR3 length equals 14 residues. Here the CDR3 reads CSVDRAGVYNEQFF. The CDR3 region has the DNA TGCAGCGTTGACCGGGCAGGGGTCTACAATGAGCAGTTCTTC.

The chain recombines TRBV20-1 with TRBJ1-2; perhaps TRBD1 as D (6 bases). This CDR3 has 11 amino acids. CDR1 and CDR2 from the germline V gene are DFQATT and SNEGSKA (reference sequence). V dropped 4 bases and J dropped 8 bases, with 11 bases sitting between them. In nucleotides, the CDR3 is TGCAGTGCTATGGGGGCCAGGGGCTACACCTTC. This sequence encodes CSAMGARGYTF.

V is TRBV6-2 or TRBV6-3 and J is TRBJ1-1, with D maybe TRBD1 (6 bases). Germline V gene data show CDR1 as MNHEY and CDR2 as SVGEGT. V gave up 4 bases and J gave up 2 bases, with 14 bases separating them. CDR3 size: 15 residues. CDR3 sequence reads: CASSFPAGTNTEAFF. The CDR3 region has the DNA TGTGCCAGCAGTTTCCCGGCAGGGACAAACACTGAAGCTTTCTTT.

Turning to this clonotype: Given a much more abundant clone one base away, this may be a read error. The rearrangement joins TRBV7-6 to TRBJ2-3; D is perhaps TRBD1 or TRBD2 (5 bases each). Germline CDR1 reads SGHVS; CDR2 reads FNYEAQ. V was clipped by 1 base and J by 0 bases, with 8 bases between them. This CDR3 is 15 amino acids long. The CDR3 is CASSLGWGSTDTQYF. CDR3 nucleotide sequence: TGTGCCAGCAGCTTAGGGTGGGGGAGCACAGATACGCAGTATTTT.

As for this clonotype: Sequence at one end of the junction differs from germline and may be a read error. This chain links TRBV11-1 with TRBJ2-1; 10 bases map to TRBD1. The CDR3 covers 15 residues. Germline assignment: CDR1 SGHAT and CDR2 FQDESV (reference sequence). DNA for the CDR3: TGTGTCAGCAGCCCGGGACAGGGGCCCCTCAATGAGCAGTTCTTC. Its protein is CVSSPGQGPLNEQFF.

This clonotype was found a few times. CDR3 protein: CATSRTGTAYEKLFF. DNA of the CDR3: TGTGCCACCAGCAGAACCGGGACGGCTTATGAAAAACTGTTTTTT. The J gene is TRBJ1-4, the V gene TRBV15, with D tentatively TRBD1 (5 bases). Trimming cost V 2 bases and J 6 bases, with 13 bases left between them. Germline CDR1 LNHNV, CDR2 YYDKDF (reference sequence). The CDR3 runs to 15 residues.

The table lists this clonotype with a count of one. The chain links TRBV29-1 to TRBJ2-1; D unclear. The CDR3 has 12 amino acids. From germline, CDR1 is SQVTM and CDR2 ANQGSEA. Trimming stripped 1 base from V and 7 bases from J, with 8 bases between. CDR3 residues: CSVEVGWNEQFF. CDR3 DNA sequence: TGCAGCGTTGAAGTAGGGTGGAATGAGCAGTTCTTC.

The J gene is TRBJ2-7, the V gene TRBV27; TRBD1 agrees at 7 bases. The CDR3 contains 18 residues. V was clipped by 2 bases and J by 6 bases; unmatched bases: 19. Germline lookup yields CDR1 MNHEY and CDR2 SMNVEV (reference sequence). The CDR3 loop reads CASSLAPYRGLPPSEQYF. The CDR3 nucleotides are TGTGCCAGCAGTTTAGCTCCCTATAGGGGGCTTCCCCCGTCCGAGCAGTACTTC.